The 2 T cell receptor beta chains listed next were all sequenced from one sample in a study of post-analysis software for immune sequencing data. Study results and caveats: Patients showed TRBV5-6, TRBV5-1 and TRBV20-1 among five TRBV segments more frequent than in controls.

Unique molecular identifiers were built into the TCR beta cDNA libraries. MiXCR, run by TCRdb on the PCR reads, gives a single entry per CDR3 protein. Seen here are hundreds of thousands of distinct CDR3 sequences, roughly 45% observed once, and the top ten hold roughly 1.7%. Their antigens remain unidentified. The specimen was blood. Receptor source: a girl between 5 and 17 years old with multiple sclerosis.

The chain carries TRBV5-1 and TRBJ1-1; 9 bases line up with TRBD1. With 0 bases clipped from V and 0 bases from J, the junction kept 6 bases outside the gene matches. CDR1 and CDR2 (germline): SGHRS, YFSETQ. CDR3 length equals 17 residues. In DNA form, the CDR3 reads TGCGCCAGCAGCTTGGCCGGGACAGGGTTTTTGAACACTGAAGCTTTCTTT. Its translation: CASSLAGTGFLNTEAFF.

The chain has TRBV19 and TRBJ1-1; D ambiguous. With 2 bases removed from V and 4 bases from J, the gap between germline ends came to 14 bases. This CDR3 has 15 residues. Germline V gene lookup returns CDR1 LNHDA and CDR2 SQIVND (reference sequence). CDR3 DNA: TGTGCCAGTAGTATAAGCGGGTTCGGAGGCACTGAAGCTTTCTTT. The encoded protein is CASSISGFGGTEAFF.